Listed below are T cell receptor beta chains from one sample, sequenced in a study of T cell responses to AZD1222 COVID-19 vaccine. Libraries were prepared by immunoSEQ multiplex PCR; TCRdb keeps only in-frame clonotypes and omits some of them. The top ten hold approximately 1.6% of the sample, which has about 170,000 clones, about 89% seen once. Here the sequenced sample was peripheral blood, taken on day 0 of AZD1222 vaccination. The receptor set was obtained from an adult in good health. CDR3s include the opening cysteine and the closing phenylalanine or tryptophan. A D gene is named only where the DNA matches it firmly. Rows may omit the clone size; those that give it use once, few, many or a size class.

>.|14|.|TRBJ2-1|TRBV28
TGTGCCAGCAGTTTCCGGTCTAGCAATAATGAGCAGTTCTTC
CASSFRSSNNEQFF
>.|16|TRBD2|TRBJ2-7|TRBV5-6
TGTGCCAGCAGCTTCCCCGGGCGGGGGGCCTCCTACGAGCAGTACTTC
CASSFPGRGASYEQYF
>.|13|.|TRBJ1-2|TRBV12-3/TRBV12-4
TGTGCCAGCGCGATAACGGTGCCCCCTGGCTACACCTTC
CASAITVPPGYTF
>.|16|.|TRBJ2-1|TRBV11-2
TGTGCCAGCAGCTTACGAGCGCTACAAGACTACAATGAGCAGTTCTTC
CASSLRALQDYNEQFF
>.|15|.|TRBJ2-5|TRBV6-1
TGTGCCAGCAGTGAAGTCAACCCCCCCCTAGAGACCCAGTACTTC
CASSEVNPPLETQYF
>.|14|TRBD1|TRBJ1-1|TRBV3-1/TRBV3-2
TGTGCCAGCAGCCGATCAGGGGGCCGCACTGAAGCTTTCTTT
CASSRSGGRTEAFF
>.|15|.|TRBJ2-6|TRBV9
TGTGCCAGCAGCGTAGCTAGGGCTGGGGCCAACGTCCTGACTTTC
CASSVARAGANVLTF
>.|15|.|TRBJ1-2|TRBV10-3
TGTGCCATCAGTGAGGTGGGAGTCGAGGGGTATGGCTACACCTTC
CAISEVGVEGYGYTF
>.|14|.|TRBJ2-1|TRBV7-3
TGTGCCAGCAGCCGGAGGTGGGCCGACAATGAGCAGTTCTTC
CASSRRWADNEQFF
>.|19|.|TRBJ2-1|TRBV7-9
TGTGCCAGCAGCTTCAACCGTAAGAGGGACTCCCTGATTGGCAATGAGCAGTTCTTC
CASSFNRKRDSLIGNEQFF
>.|14|.|TRBJ2-7|TRBV5-5
TGTGCCAGCAGCCGCAGGGACTTCTTTTCCGAGCAGTACTTC
CASSRRDFFSEQYF
>once|16|.|TRBJ1-1|TRBV28
TGTGCCAGCAGTCCGCGACGGGGCGGACTCAACACTGAAGCTTTCTTT
CASSPRRGGLNTEAFF
>.|14|.|TRBJ1-6|TRBV5-1
TGCGCCAGCAGCTTGGCGGGACATTCTTCACCCCTCCACTTT
CASSLAGHSSPLHF
>.|14|TRBD1|TRBJ1-2|TRBV7-2
TGTGCCAGCAGCCTCGGACAGGGGGCTCTCGGCTACACCTTC
CASSLGQGALGYTF
>once|15|.|TRBJ1-1|TRBV5-1
TGCGCCAGCAGCTTGGACCCACAGGTGAACACTGAAGCTTTCTTT
CASSLDPQVNTEAFF
>.|15|.|TRBJ2-7|TRBV24-1
TGTGCCACCAGGCCTCGCAGAGGAAGGAGCTACGAGCAGTACTTC
CATRPRRGRSYEQYF
>.|13|TRBD1|TRBJ1-2|TRBV6-5
TGTGCCAGCTTGGTAGGGACAGGGCGCCAGTCCACCTTC
CASLVGTGRQSTF
>.|14|.|TRBJ2-7|TRBV6-2/TRBV6-3
TGTGCCAGCAGTTCGACCCCACTCACTTACGAGCAGTACTTC
CASSSTPLTYEQYF
>.|15|.|TRBJ1-3|TRBV3-1/TRBV3-2
TGTGCCAGCAGCCAAAGCGGACAGTCTGGAAACACCATATATTTT
CASSQSGQSGNTIYF
>.|16|.|TRBJ2-1|TRBV5-1
TGCGCCAGCAGCTTGACCGCCGGGACGGGGGACAATGAGCAGTTCTTC
CASSLTAGTGDNEQFF
>.|15|.|TRBJ2-5|TRBV5-1
TGCGCCAGCAGCTTCCATGGGGCGGGCCAAGAGACCCAGTACTTC
CASSFHGAGQETQYF
>.|14|.|TRBJ1-4|TRBV27
TGTGCCAGCAGTTTACTCAGGGGAAGTGAAAAACTGTTTTTT
CASSLLRGSEKLFF
>.|13|TRBD1|TRBJ1-1|TRBV10-3
TGTGCCATCAGTGAGCGGACAGGGTCTGAAGCTTTCTTT
CAISERTGSEAFF
>.|13|.|TRBJ1-2|TRBV28
TGTGCCAGCAGTTTATTGGGCAGGGAGGACTACACCTTC
CASSLLGREDYTF
>.|12|.|TRBJ1-5|TRBV30
TGTGCCTGGAGTGGGGTCAATCAGCCCCAGCATTTT
CAWSGVNQPQHF
>.|17|TRBD1|TRBJ1-6|TRBV25-1
TGTGCCAGCAGTGAATATTCTCAGGGGGCGTATAATTCACCCCTCCACTTT
CASSEYSQGAYNSPLHF
>.|14|.|TRBJ1-2|TRBV6-6
TGTGCCATCCTACCGACGGGAGCTAACTATGGCTACACCTTC
CAILPTGANYGYTF
>once|12|.|TRBJ1-2|TRBV7-2
TGTGCCAGCAGCTTAGCGGGCTTGGGCTACACCTTC
CASSLAGLGYTF
>.|15|.|TRBJ1-6|TRBV9
TGTGCCAGCAGCGTCGAGGGCTCCTATAATTCACCCCTCCACTTT
CASSVEGSYNSPLHF